A selection of T cell receptor beta chains follows, all from one sample in a study of cytomegalovirus exposure and HLA in healthy donors. Generated by immunoSEQ multiplex PCR, the TCRdb table keeps only in-frame clones and is missing some. Its table records 150,000 to 200,000 clones. The sequenced sample was PBMCs. Receptors were obtained from a man under 40 in good health and CMV-seronegative. CDR3s include the opening cysteine and the closing phenylalanine or tryptophan. A D gene is named only where the DNA matches it firmly.

cdr3_aa	v_call	j_call	d_call
CASSQNRIDRGLPMNTEAFF	TRBV4-1	TRBJ1-1	TRBD1
CASSLLGDYTEAFF	TRBV5-5	TRBJ1-1	.
CASSPRAGRGDYRGYTF	TRBV9	TRBJ1-2	.
CASSFGGSTKNEQFF	TRBV28	TRBJ2-1	TRBD2
CASSRTGGAGELFF	TRBV19	TRBJ2-2	TRBD1
CASSLRRDTSTDTQYF	TRBV5-4	TRBJ2-3	.
CASFTNTISGNTIYF	TRBV18	TRBJ1-3	.
CASSSGGATYGYTF	TRBV5-1	TRBJ1-2	.
CASSPRGQGYEQYF	TRBV21-1	TRBJ2-7	.
CAIPGQGNYEQYF	TRBV6-1	TRBJ2-7	TRBD1
CASSSQGLNTEAFF	TRBV19	TRBJ1-1	TRBD1
CASSLETGNSPLHF	TRBV11-3	TRBJ1-6	TRBD1
CASSLLGQLSGNTIYF	TRBV5-1	TRBJ1-3	TRBD1
CASSVDRTSSKAGELFF	TRBV9	TRBJ2-2	TRBD2
CASSSGQGNGGYTF	TRBV11-2	TRBJ1-2	TRBD1
CASSYIRGFGQPQHF	TRBV4-1	TRBJ1-5	TRBD1
CASSEIGQGGEKLFF	TRBV2	TRBJ1-4	TRBD1
CAWSVRAGGHEQYF	TRBV30	TRBJ2-7	TRBD2